This T cell receptor (beta chain) was found in a study of beta chain features in type 1 diabetes. Broader study findings: The study found moderately but significantly shorter TCRB CDR3s in all four CD4+ subsets of Type 1 diabetes patients. Cells with high TCR expression could be over-represented when cDNA is sequenced.

With respect to this clone: Its antigen remains unidentified.

Isolated RNA was reverse transcribed in full, so expressed TCRB transcripts were sequenced. Here immunoSEQ multiplex PCR was the method, and the copy in TCRdb shows in-frame clones only, minus some. The sample records about 410,000 clones, approximately 13% being singletons. The sequencing sample was made of naive CD4+ T cells from blood. This clonotype originated in a man younger than 40 in good health.

The CDR3 spells CATSRDLIGGNTIYF. As DNA, the CDR3 is TGTGCCACCAGCAGAGATCTGATAGGGGGAAACACCATATATTTT. The gene calls are TRBV15 and TRBJ1-3; D call uncertain. The ends were cut back, 0 bases at V and 4 bases at J, with 10 bases in the middle. The CDR3 is 15 residues long. CDR1 LNHNV and CDR2 YYDKDF come from the germline V gene (reference sequence).